The clone carrying this T cell receptor beta chain has just a few counts. What it binds is not known. TCRdb ran MiXCR on the 5' RACE reads and lists one entry per CDR3 protein. The data show some 560,000 distinct CDR3 sequences, with about 15% seen just once and 15% to 20% held by the top ten. The CDR3 consists of 13 residues. Trimming shortened V by 5 bases and J by 2 bases, and 9 bases separated the two germline ends. The germline gives CDR1 SGHTA, CDR2 FQGNSA. The record originates from a study of T cells after yellow fever vaccination. Study details: Libraries from low-cell-number fractions were prepared with the SMART-Seq v4 Ultra Low Input RNA kit.

Study-wide findings and caveats: Detected again after the booster were most primary-vaccination clones, at about 96% CD4 and 80% to 90% CD8.

The clonotype originates from a man younger than 35 who received the YFV17D yellow fever vaccine. V and J are TRBV7-2 and TRBJ2-5; perhaps TRBD2 as D (6 bases). The sample in question was PBMCs, obtained around 5 days after the first yellow fever vaccination. The CDR3 here is CASSNREQETQYF. The CDR3 DNA reads as TGTGCCAGCAGCAACCGGGAGCAAGAGACCCAGTACTTC.